These T cell receptor beta chains were read from a single sample in a study of blood T cell repertoires in COVID-19. Profiling relied on immunoSEQ multiplex PCR, and the TCRdb table lists in-frame clones only, not all of them. The sample lists some 110,000 clones, around 80% occurring once. Specimen: peripheral blood. These receptors all come from a man older than 75 with COVID-19, enrolled during active disease. The CDR3 runs from the conserved cysteine through the conserved F or W. The D gene is left open where the match is weak. Clone size is stated in some rows and not others, as once, few, many or a class when expanded.

clone size,D gene,J gene,V gene,CDR3 protein,CDR3 DNA
-,TRBD1,TRBJ2-7,TRBV28,CASSFTQGDSLSYEQYF,TGTGCCAGCAGTTTTACCCAAGGGGACAGCCTCTCCTACGAGCAGTACTTC
-,-,TRBJ2-7,TRBV14,CASSQHQSSYEQYF,TGTGCCAGCAGTCAACACCAGTCCTCCTACGAGCAGTACTTC
-,TRBD1,TRBJ2-5,TRBV5-1,CASSPRDRDQETQYF,TGCGCCAGCAGCCCCCGGGACAGGGACCAAGAGACCCAGTACTTC
-,-,TRBJ2-3,TRBV5-6,CASSLETDTQYF,TGTGCCAGCAGTTTAGAGACAGATACGCAGTATTTT
once,-,TRBJ1-1,TRBV11-2,CASSLVQKGTEAFF,TGTGCCAGCAGCTTAGTGCAAAAGGGGACTGAAGCTTTCTTT
-,-,TRBJ2-5,TRBV5-6,CASSLVVQETQYF,TGTGCCAGCAGCTTGGTCGTCCAAGAGACCCAGTACTTC
-,-,TRBJ1-2,TRBV5-4,CASSSGMYGYTF,TGTGCCAGCAGCAGCGGGATGTATGGCTACACCTTC
-,TRBD2,TRBJ2-1,TRBV6-5,CASRLAGDDEQFF,TGTGCCAGCAGACTAGCGGGAGATGATGAGCAGTTCTTC
once,TRBD1,TRBJ1-2,TRBV5-1,CASSIGDRVGYTF,TGCGCCAGCAGCATTGGGGACAGGGTCGGCTACACCTTC
once,-,TRBJ1-4,TRBV21-1,CASSKGQGAVSANEKLFF,TGTGCCAGCAGCAAAGGGCAGGGGGCGGTATCAGCTAATGAAAAACTGTTTTTT
-,TRBD2,TRBJ2-1,TRBV28,CASSLQGLAGYNEQFF,TGTGCCAGCAGTCTCCAGGGACTAGCGGGATACAATGAGCAGTTCTTC
-,TRBD1,TRBJ2-7,TRBV6-5,CASSYKLGGQQYF,TGTGCCAGCAGTTACAAATTAGGGGGCCAGCAGTACTTC
-,TRBD2,TRBJ2-1,TRBV30,CAWSVYGGLAGGEQFF,TGTGCCTGGAGTGTATACGGGGGGCTAGCGGGAGGTGAGCAGTTCTTC
few,-,TRBJ1-3,TRBV6-1,CASSEQGSGNTIYF,TGTGCCAGCAGTGAACAGGGCTCTGGAAACACCATATATTTT
-,-,TRBJ2-3,TRBV4-3,CASSRGQPQDTDTQYF,TGCGCCAGCAGCCGAGGACAGCCTCAGGACACAGATACGCAGTATTTT
once,-,TRBJ1-1,TRBV5-6,CASSLRGEAFF,TGTGCCAGCAGCTTGCGTGGAGAGGCTTTCTTT
-,TRBD1,TRBJ1-2,TRBV28,CASSLGQRRGYTF,TGTGCCAGCAGTTTGGGACAGAGGCGCGGCTACACCTTC
-,-,TRBJ2-2,TRBV19,CASSKPPILQGSNTGELFF,TGTGCCAGTAGTAAACCACCTATCCTACAGGGCTCGAACACCGGGGAGCTGTTTTTT
-,-,TRBJ2-2,TRBV6-1,CASSELAGFGELFF,TGTGCCAGCAGTGAATTGGCAGGATTCGGGGAGCTGTTTTTT
-,-,TRBJ2-7,TRBV5-1,CASSLPPQPRFSYEQYF,TGCGCCAGCAGCTTGCCCCCCCAGCCGCGGTTCTCCTACGAGCAGTACTTC
-,TRBD1,TRBJ2-3,TRBV28,CASSQTGAADTQYF,TGTGCCAGCAGTCAGACAGGGGCGGCAGATACGCAGTATTTT
once,TRBD2,TRBJ2-3,TRBV7-2,CASSFQREGDTQYF,TGTGCCAGCAGCTTCCAGCGGGAGGGAGATACGCAGTATTTT
-,-,TRBJ2-1,TRBV15,CATSRNSGSYNEQFF,TGTGCCACCAGCAGGAATAGTGGCTCCTACAATGAGCAGTTCTTC
-,-,TRBJ1-1,TRBV6-5,CASSWRQNTEAFF,TGTGCCAGCAGCTGGCGGCAGAACACTGAAGCTTTCTTT
-,-,TRBJ1-2,TRBV19,CASRDTFYGYTF,TGTGCCAGTAGGGACACTTTCTATGGCTACACCTTC
few,-,TRBJ2-3,TRBV19,CASSIDVGSTDTQYF,TGTGCCAGTAGTATAGATGTTGGCAGCACAGATACGCAGTATTTT
-,TRBD2,TRBJ2-1,TRBV6-6,CASSTNSGGPYNEQFF,TGTGCCAGCAGTACCAATAGCGGGGGTCCCTACAATGAGCAGTTCTTC
-,TRBD1,TRBJ1-1,TRBV6-6,CAVTGTGNTEAFF,TGTGCCGTAACAGGGACAGGGAACACTGAAGCTTTCTTT
-,TRBD2,TRBJ2-2,TRBV4-3,CASSQDFVVIRTSNTGELFF,TGCGCCAGCAGCCAAGATTTTGTAGTGATCAGGACTAGTAACACCGGGGAGCTGTTTTTT
-,TRBD1,TRBJ2-2,TRBV9,CASSVQGARVGELFF,TGTGCCAGCAGCGTACAGGGGGCGCGGGTCGGGGAGCTGTTTTTT
-,TRBD2,TRBJ2-7,TRBV27,CASSSLRGTYYEQYF,TGTGCCAGCAGTTCCCTGCGGGGGACTTACTACGAGCAGTACTTC
-,TRBD1,TRBJ2-3,TRBV5-1,CASSLGQGVDTDTQYF,TGCGCCAGCAGCTTGGGACAGGGGGTAGACACAGATACGCAGTATTTT
-,-,TRBJ1-2,TRBV6-2/TRBV6-3,CASSSPPGANGYTF,TGTGCCAGCAGCTCTCCTCCAGGGGCCAATGGCTACACCTTC
few,-,TRBJ1-2,TRBV12-2,CASRLATGDYGYTF,TGTGCAAGTCGCTTAGCGACAGGGGATTATGGCTACACCTTC
-,-,TRBJ1-2,TRBV6-1,CASSEGSYGYTF,TGTGCCAGCAGTGAAGGGAGCTATGGCTACACCTTC
-,TRBD2,TRBJ2-1,TRBV24-1,CATSAAGTSSYNEQFF,TGTGCCACCAGTGCTGCGGGGACTAGCTCCTACAATGAGCAGTTCTTC
-,TRBD1,TRBJ2-7,TRBV7-9,CASSFRDRDYEQYF,TGTGCCAGCAGCTTCCGGGACAGGGACTACGAGCAGTACTTC
-,TRBD2,TRBJ2-3,TRBV5-1,CASSLLASGGTTDTQYF,TGCGCCAGCAGCTTGCTGGCTAGCGGGGGGACCACAGATACGCAGTATTTT
-,-,TRBJ1-1,TRBV6-6,CASSTGTGNTEAFF,TGTGCCAGCAGCACAGGGACGGGGAACACTGAAGCTTTCTTT
-,-,TRBJ1-5,TRBV11-2,CASSSSLNAGSGQPQHF,TGTGCCAGCAGCTCTTCCCTTAACGCGGGGTCAGGTCAGCCCCAGCATTTT
-,-,TRBJ2-1,TRBV10-2,CASTGLSSSYNEQFF,TGCGCCAGCACCGGACTATCCAGCTCCTACAATGAGCAGTTCTTC
-,TRBD2,TRBJ2-7,TRBV6-1,CASSGRGASGSRNEQYF,TGTGCCAGCAGTGGAAGGGGGGCCAGCGGGAGTAGAAACGAGCAGTACTTC
-,-,TRBJ2-1,TRBV5-1,CASSLGGLVYNEQFF,TGCGCCAGCAGCCTCGGAGGTTTGGTTTACAATGAGCAGTTCTTC
-,TRBD1,TRBJ1-2,TRBV6-5,CASSQGQGRVF,TGTGCCAGCAGTCAGGGACAGGGCAGAGTATTC
-,TRBD1,TRBJ1-1,TRBV9,CASVRTQGDTEAFF,TGTGCCAGCGTCAGGACTCAGGGGGACACTGAAGCTTTCTTT
-,-,TRBJ2-7,TRBV7-9,CASSLTYEQYF,TGTGCCAGCAGCCTAACCTACGAGCAGTACTTC
-,-,TRBJ1-1,TRBV6-5,CASSRPEQGGEAFF,TGTGCCAGCAGTCGCCCAGAGCAGGGAGGTGAAGCTTTCTTT
-,TRBD1,TRBJ1-5,TRBV18,CASSPFGTADNQPQHF,TGTGCCAGCTCACCATTCGGGACAGCGGACAATCAGCCCCAGCATTTT
few,TRBD1,TRBJ1-2,TRBV19,CASSIPLTGVGYTF,TGTGCCAGTAGTATCCCCTTGACAGGGGTGGGCTACACCTTC
-,TRBD1,TRBJ2-1,TRBV7-3,CASSARQGSYNEQFF,TGTGCCAGCAGCGCCCGACAGGGGTCCTACAATGAGCAGTTCTTC
-,-,TRBJ1-4,TRBV12-3/TRBV12-4,CASSRVRARKLFF,TGTGCCAGCAGCCGGGTCAGGGCGCGAAAACTGTTTTTT
many,TRBD2,TRBJ2-2,TRBV10-3,CAILADMNTGELFF,TGTGCCATACTAGCGGACATGAACACCGGGGAGCTGTTTTTT
-,-,TRBJ2-3,TRBV11-1,CASSATSSNADTQYF,TGTGCCAGCAGCGCCACCTCATCTAACGCAGATACGCAGTATTTT
-,-,TRBJ2-7,TRBV29-1,CSALYWTLGIYEQYF,TGCAGCGCTTTATACTGGACACTCGGAATCTACGAGCAGTACTTC
-,-,TRBJ1-6,TRBV7-2,CASSFHYNSPLHF,TGTGCCAGCAGCTTCCACTATAATTCACCCCTCCACTTT